This entry lists 8 T cell receptor beta chains sequenced from one sample in a study of monozygotic twins with inflammatory bowel disease. TCRdb reprocessed the 5' RACE reads and stores each CDR3 protein as one record, lacking DNA. Its listing shows about 380,000 distinct CDR3 sequences. Sequencing was done on a sample of blood. These receptors were collected from a human donor with ulcerative colitis or Crohn's disease, or a healthy co-twin of an affected twin (not recorded which).

The chain joins TRBV15 to TRBJ2-3. Germline V gives CDR1 LNHNV, CDR2 YYDKDF (reference sequence). CDR3 size: 13 residues. The CDR3: CATRAGSTDTQYF.

The chain employs TRBV10-2 and TRBJ1-2; lacking DNA, the TRBD1 call made by TCRdb goes unchecked. Germline CDR1 reads WSHSY; CDR2 reads SAAADI. CDR3 length: 14 residues. CDR3 protein: CASSESGGHGGYTF.

This chain uses TRBV7-9 with TRBJ2-3; the TCRdb call, TRBD1, lacks DNA for checking. In germline, CDR1 is SEHNR, CDR2 FQNEAQ (reference sequence). The CDR3 is 15 residues long. The CDR3 loop is CASSLARQGTDTQYF.

This chain links TRBV12-3 or TRBV12-4 with TRBJ2-1; the D call of TRBD2 rests on TCRdb alone, since no DNA is present to check it. The length of the CDR3 is 15 residues. CDR3 region: CASSFLAGGANEQFF.

The chain uses TRBV20-1 and TRBJ1-2; TCRdb lists TRBD1, though no DNA is available to test this call. The V gene's germline CDR1 is DFQATT and CDR2 SNEGSKA (reference sequence). The CDR3 is made up of 11 amino acids. CDR3 region: CSAGTGYGYTF.

This chain joins TRBV7-2 and TRBJ2-7; TCRdb's D call, TRBD1, is unchecked because there is no DNA. The CDR3 spans 16 residues. From germline, CDR1 is SGHTA and CDR2 FQGNSA. CDR3 protein: CASSLGVPGQGKRLYF.

V gene TRBV29-1 combines with J gene TRBJ1-2; TCRdb lists TRBD1, though no DNA is available to test this call. The germline gives CDR1 SQVTM, CDR2 ANQGSEA. This CDR3 comprises 13 residues. The CDR3 spells CSAYGGGEGGYTF.

V and J are TRBV28 and TRBJ2-4; absent DNA, TCRdb's TRBD1 call cannot be checked. The CDR3 length is 14 residues. CDR1 is MDHEN and CDR2 is SYDVKM in the germline V gene. Here the CDR3 reads CASSPTTGPGIQYF.